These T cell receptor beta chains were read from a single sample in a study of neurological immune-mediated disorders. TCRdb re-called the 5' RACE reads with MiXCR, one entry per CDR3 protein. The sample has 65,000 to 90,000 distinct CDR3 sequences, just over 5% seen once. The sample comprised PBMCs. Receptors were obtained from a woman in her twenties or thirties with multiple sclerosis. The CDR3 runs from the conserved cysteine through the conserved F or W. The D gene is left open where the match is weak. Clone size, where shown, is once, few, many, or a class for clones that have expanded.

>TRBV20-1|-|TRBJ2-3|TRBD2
CSAGLAGGYTQYF
TGCAGTGCCGGACTAGCGGGAGGGTATACGCAGTATTTT
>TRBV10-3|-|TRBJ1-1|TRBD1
CAIRAGKGGYNTEAFF
TGTGCCATCAGGGCCGGGAAAGGGGGCTATAACACTGAAGCTTTCTTT
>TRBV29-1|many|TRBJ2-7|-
CSVGRGPMGYEQYF
TGCAGCGTTGGAAGGGGACCTATGGGTTACGAGCAGTACTTC
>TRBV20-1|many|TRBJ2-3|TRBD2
CSAISPTSGTTDTQYF
TGCAGTGCTATCTCCCCGACTAGCGGGACTACAGATACGCAGTATTTT
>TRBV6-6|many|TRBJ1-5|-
CASSYGILSSNQPQHF
TGTGCCAGCAGTTACGGCATTCTTTCTAGCAATCAGCCCCAGCATTTT
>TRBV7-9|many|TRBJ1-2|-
CASSHAGRNYGYTF
TGTGCCAGCAGCCACGCCGGACGGAACTATGGCTACACCTTC
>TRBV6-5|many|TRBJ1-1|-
CASMPTFLGHVEAFF
TGTGCCAGCATGCCAACGTTCCTTGGGCATGTGGAAGCTTTCTTT
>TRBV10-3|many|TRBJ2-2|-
CAIAEGAGTGELFF
TGTGCCATCGCGGAGGGGGCCGGCACCGGGGAGCTGTTTTTT
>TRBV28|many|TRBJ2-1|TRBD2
CASNSGSMNEQFF
TGTGCCAGCAATAGCGGGAGTATGAATGAGCAGTTCTTC
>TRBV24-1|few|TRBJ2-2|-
CATSEPLASGELFF
TGTGCCACCAGTGAACCCCTAGCTTCCGGGGAGCTGTTTTTT
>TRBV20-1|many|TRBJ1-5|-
CSARWQQDQPQHF
TGCAGTGCTAGGTGGCAGCAGGATCAGCCCCAGCATTTT
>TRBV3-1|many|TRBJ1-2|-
CASSHSRASYGYTF
TGTGCCAGCAGCCATTCAAGGGCTTCCTATGGCTACACCTTC
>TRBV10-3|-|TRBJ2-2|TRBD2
CAISGTSGNTGELFF
TGTGCCATCAGCGGGACTAGCGGGAACACCGGGGAGCTGTTTTTT
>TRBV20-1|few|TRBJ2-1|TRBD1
CSAPRDRGFNEQFF
TGCAGTGCCCCGCGGGACAGGGGATTCAATGAGCAGTTCTTC
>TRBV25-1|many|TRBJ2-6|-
CASSETVSGANVLTF
TGTGCCAGCAGTGAGACGGTTTCTGGGGCCAACGTCCTGACTTTC
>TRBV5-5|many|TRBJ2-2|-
CASSLASGYSSNTGELFF
TGTGCCAGCAGCTTGGCGTCAGGGTACTCCTCGAACACCGGGGAGCTGTTTTTT
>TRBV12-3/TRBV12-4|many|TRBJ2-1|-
CASSLQGFVQFF
TGTGCCAGCAGTTTACAGGGTTTTGTGCAGTTCTTC
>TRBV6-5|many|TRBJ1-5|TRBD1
CASRGTGNQPQHF
TGTGCCAGCAGGGGGACAGGCAATCAGCCCCAGCATTTT
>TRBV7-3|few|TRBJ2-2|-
CASSPRADTTGELFF
TGTGCCAGCAGCCCTCGCGCGGACACCACCGGGGAGCTGTTTTTT
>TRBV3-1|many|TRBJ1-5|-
CASSSPARNQPQHF
TGTGCCAGCAGCTCCCCGGCCCGGAATCAGCCCCAGCATTTT
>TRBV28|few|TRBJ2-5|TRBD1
CASSNRGIGETQYF
TGTGCCAGCAGCAACAGGGGCATAGGAGAGACCCAGTACTTC
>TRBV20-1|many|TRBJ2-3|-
CSARDGGTSTDTQYF
TGCAGTGCTAGAGATGGGGGGACTAGCACAGATACGCAGTATTTT
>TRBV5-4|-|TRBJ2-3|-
CASSYYQPLSPDTQYF
TGTGCCAGCAGCTACTACCAACCCCTGAGCCCAGATACGCAGTATTTT
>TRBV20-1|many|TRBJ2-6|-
CSAPADTTYSGANVLTF
TGCAGTGCCCCGGCCGACACAACCTACTCTGGGGCCAACGTCCTGACTTTC
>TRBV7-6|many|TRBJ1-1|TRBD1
CASSPGQLVAGTEAFF
TGTGCCAGCAGCCCGGGACAGCTGGTTGCGGGCACTGAAGCTTTCTTT
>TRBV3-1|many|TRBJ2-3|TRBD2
CASSQYLAGGADTQYF
TGTGCCAGCAGCCAGTATCTAGCGGGGGGCGCAGATACGCAGTATTTT
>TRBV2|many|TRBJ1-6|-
CASTEERARNSPLHF
TGTGCCAGCACCGAGGAGAGGGCTCGAAATTCACCCCTCCACTTT
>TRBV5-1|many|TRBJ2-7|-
CASSLGQQGHEQYF
TGCGCCAGCAGCTTGGGTCAACAGGGACACGAGCAGTACTTC
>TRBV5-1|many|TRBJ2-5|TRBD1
CASSGGTGTEETQYF
TGCGCCAGCAGCGGGGGGACAGGGACCGAAGAGACCCAGTACTTC
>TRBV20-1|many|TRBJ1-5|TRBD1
CSASAGGGNQPQHF
TGCAGTGCTAGTGCAGGGGGGGGCAATCAGCCCCAGCATTTT
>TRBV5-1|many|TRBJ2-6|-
CASSSTGTPLSGANVLTF
TGCGCCAGTTCGTCGACCGGGACACCTCTCTCTGGGGCCAACGTCCTGACTTTC
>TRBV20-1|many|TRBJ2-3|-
CSARQETDTQYF
TGCAGTGCTCGACAGGAGACAGATACGCAGTATTTT
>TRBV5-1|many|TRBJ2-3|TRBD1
CASSLAAGQGLTSTQYF
TGCGCCAGCAGCTTGGCGGCCGGACAGGGGTTAACGTCAACGCAGTATTTT
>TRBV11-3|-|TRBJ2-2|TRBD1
CVCSRDSYTGELFF
TGTGTCTGCAGCAGGGACAGCTACACCGGGGAGCTGTTTTTT
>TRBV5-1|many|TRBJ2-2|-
CASSSYPESTGELFF
TGCGCCAGCAGCTCCTACCCCGAGAGTACCGGGGAGCTGTTTTTT
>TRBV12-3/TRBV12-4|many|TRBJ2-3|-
CASSGVTDTQYF
TGTGCCAGCAGTGGGGTGACAGATACGCAGTATTTT
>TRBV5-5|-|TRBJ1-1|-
CASSLVLGANTEAFF
TGTGCCAGCAGCTTGGTTTTGGGCGCGAACACTGAAGCTTTCTTT
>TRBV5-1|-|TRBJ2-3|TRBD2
CASSLVLTSGGASSFSDTQYF
TGCGCCAGCAGCTTGGTATTGACTAGCGGGGGGGCAAGTAGCTTTTCAGATACGCAGTATTTT
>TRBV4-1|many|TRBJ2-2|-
CASSGTNTGELFF
TGCGCCAGCAGCGGGACGAACACCGGGGAGCTGTTTTTT
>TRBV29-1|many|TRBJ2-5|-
CSVGQNLQETQYF
TGCAGCGTCGGACAGAACCTTCAAGAGACCCAGTACTTC
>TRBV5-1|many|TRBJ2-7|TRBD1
CASSVGQFSGYEQYF
TGCGCCAGCAGCGTGGGACAGTTTTCCGGCTACGAGCAGTACTTC
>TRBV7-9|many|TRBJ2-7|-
CASSLARESGSYEQYF
TGTGCCAGCAGCTTAGCCCGGGAGTCCGGCTCCTACGAGCAGTACTTC
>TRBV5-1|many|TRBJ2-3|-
CASSLAASTDTQYF
TGCGCCAGCAGCTTGGCTGCCAGCACAGATACGCAGTATTTT
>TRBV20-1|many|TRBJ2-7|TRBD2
CSARAPGTSGRAYEQYF
TGCAGTGCTAGAGCCCCCGGGACTAGCGGGAGGGCCTACGAGCAGTACTTC
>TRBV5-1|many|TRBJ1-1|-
CASKGGGTEAFF
TGCGCCAGCAAAGGCGGAGGCACTGAAGCTTTCTTT
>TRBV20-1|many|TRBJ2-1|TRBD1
CSATGQQKDNEQFF
TGCAGTGCTACGGGACAGCAGAAAGACAATGAGCAGTTCTTC
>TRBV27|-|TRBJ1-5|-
CASKSEVYSNQPQHF
TGTGCCAGCAAATCAGAGGTTTATAGCAATCAGCCCCAGCATTTT
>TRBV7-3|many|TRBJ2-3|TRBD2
CASSIAGGNTDTQYF
TGTGCCAGCAGCATAGCGGGCGGGAACACAGATACGCAGTATTTT
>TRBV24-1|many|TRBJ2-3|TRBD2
CATSPLAGDGDTQYF
TGTGCCACCAGTCCGTTAGCGGGAGACGGAGATACGCAGTATTTT
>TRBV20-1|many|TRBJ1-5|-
CSARDRAPQHF
TGCAGTGCTAGAGACAGGGCCCCCCAGCATTTT
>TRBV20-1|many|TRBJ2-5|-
CSARDLGTRPNTQYF
TGCAGTGCTAGAGATCTTGGGACTCGCCCTAACACCCAGTACTTC
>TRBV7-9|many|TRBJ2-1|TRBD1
CASSVGTGAEQFF
TGTGCCAGCAGCGTGGGGACAGGGGCCGAGCAGTTCTTC
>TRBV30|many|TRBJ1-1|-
CAWSGRSNTEAFF
TGTGCCTGGAGTGGTAGATCGAACACTGAAGCTTTCTTT
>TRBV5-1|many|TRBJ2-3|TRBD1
CASSLSAGGVLIDTDTQYF
TGCGCCAGCAGCTTGTCGGCAGGGGGCGTTTTAATCGACACAGATACGCAGTATTTT
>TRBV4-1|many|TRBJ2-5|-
CASSPKEGAGAQETQYF
TGCGCCAGCAGCCCAAAGGAGGGGGCGGGGGCGCAAGAGACCCAGTACTTC
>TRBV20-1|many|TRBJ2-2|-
CSARPIQGNEGGELFF
TGCAGTGCTAGACCTATCCAGGGAAATGAGGGCGGGGAGCTGTTTTTT
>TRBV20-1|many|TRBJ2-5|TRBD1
CSAPPTGVGTQYF
TGCAGTGCTCCTCCGACAGGGGTGGGGACCCAGTACTTC
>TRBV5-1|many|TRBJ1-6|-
CASSLFRGKDSPLHF
TGCGCCAGCAGCTTATTCAGGGGAAAGGATTCACCCCTCCACTTT